Listed here is a single T cell receptor beta chain. Each sample's input was roughly 270 ng genomic DNA, 38,000 or so genome equivalents. Germline V gene sequence: CDR1 SQVTM, CDR2 ANQGSEA. The CDR3 loop spans 12 amino acids. The sample is drawn from a study of T cell clusters in autoimmune cytopenias. TRB was amplified by touch-down multiplex PCR, primer pools A and B combined. From its re-call of the multiplex PCR reads, TCRdb lists each CDR3 protein once, without DNA. This sample's clone table lists several thousand distinct CDR3 sequences. Another study also made use of these data, one on T cell repertoires in aging, cancer and after chemotherapy. This second report adds: Chronic lymphocytic leukemia patients on fludarabine- or bendamustine-based regimens gave paired samples before and after chemotherapy. Age-matched healthy donors had significantly more diverse, less clonal blood TCR repertoires than untreated cancer patients.

Sequenced sample: peripheral blood. The TCR comes from a human donor with an autoimmune cytopenia or autoimmune hepatitis (not recorded which). J is TRBJ2-7 and V is TRBV29-1; without DNA, the TCRdb call of TRBD1 cannot be checked. CDR3 in amino acids: CSARTGGYEQYF.